The sequence of this T cell receptor beta chain was determined in a study of patients and donors after allogeneic stem cell transplantation. This clonotype was picked up a small number of times. One entry per CDR3 protein, called by TCRdb with MiXCR from the RT-PCR reads. The data contain hundreds of thousands of distinct CDR3 sequences, roughly 17% of them singletons. CDR1 and CDR2 from the germline V gene are LNHNV and YYDKDF (reference sequence). Trimming removed 2 bases from V and 2 bases from J; junction bases left unmatched: 5. CDR3 size: 16 residues. This chain uses TRBV15 with TRBJ2-7; the match to TRBD2 covers 11 bases. The sequenced material came from blood, either unsorted or a sorted T cell fraction (not recorded which). The clonotype comes from a human donor who was either an allogeneic HSCT recipient or a stem cell or donor lymphocyte infusion donor (not recorded which). It is not recorded whose cells these are; they may come from a transplant donor. CDR3 loop: CATSRSGLAGAYEQYF. DNA for the CDR3: TGTGCCACCAGCAGATCTGGACTAGCGGGCGCCTACGAGCAGTACTTC.